Following are 16 T cell receptor beta chains from one sample sequenced in a study of T cell responses to AZD1222 COVID-19 vaccine. Measured with immunoSEQ multiplex PCR; TCRdb has only the in-frame clones, and not every one. The sample holds approximately 200,000 clones, about 93% seen once. The sequencing here drew on peripheral blood, taken 28 days after the second AZD1222 dose. All receptors come from an adult who received the AZD1222 COVID-19 vaccine.

The chain is built from TRBV7-2 and TRBJ2-3; 7 bases are shared with TRBD1. This CDR3 spans 14 amino acids. Germline V gene sequence: CDR1 SGHTA, CDR2 FQGNSA. V trimming: 5 bases; J trimming: 0 bases; junction bases outside the gene matches: 2. CDR3 DNA sequence: TGTGCCAGCAGCCAGGGACAGAGCACAGATACGCAGTATTTT. This codes for CASSQGQSTDTQYF.

This chain links TRBV28 with TRBJ2-3; D gene unclear. Per germline, CDR1 MDHEN and CDR2 SYDVKM. The CDR3 runs 13 residues. The V end lost 5 bases, the J end lost 2 bases, and 8 bases lay between the germline ends. In DNA, the CDR3 is TGTGCCAGCAGTCACCCTTACACAGATACGCAGTATTTT. Encoded protein: CASSHPYTDTQYF.

V is TRBV7-9 and J is TRBJ1-3; no firm D call. Trimming took 3 bases from V and 4 from J, leaving 13 bases between them. CDR3 length equals 15 residues. From germline, CDR1 is SEHNR and CDR2 FQNEAQ (reference sequence). The CDR3 DNA sequence: TGTGCCAGCAGCTTTGACCCCTCGGGAGGAAACACCATATATTTT. This gives the protein CASSFDPSGGNTIYF.

The rearrangement joins TRBV5-1 to TRBJ1-2; maybe TRBD1 (6 bases). Deletions cut 0 bases from V and 8 bases from J, with 14 bases between. Germline lookup yields CDR1 SGHRS and CDR2 YFSETQ. The CDR3 totals 14 residues. The CDR3 region has the DNA TGCGCCAGCAGCTTGGGGGACACCGCCGGGGGCTACACCTTC. This gives the protein CASSLGDTAGGYTF.

V usage is TRBV5-1 and J usage is TRBJ1-2; tentative D call: TRBD1 (5 bases). The CDR3 length is 15 residues. The V end lost 0 bases, the J end lost 6 bases, and 15 bases lay between the germline ends. Germline V gene lookup returns CDR1 SGHRS and CDR2 YFSETQ. The CDR3 reads CASSLVRGPRDGYTF. The CDR3 DNA follows: TGCGCCAGCAGCTTGGTTAGGGGACCGCGGGATGGCTACACCTTC. The full variable domain, rest sourced from reference TRBV5-1 and TRBJ1-2, is KAGVTQTPRYLIKTRGQQVTLSCSPISGHRSVSWYQQTPGQGLQFLFEYFSETQRNKGNFPGRFSGRQFSNSRSEMNVSTLELGDSALYLCASSLVRGPRDGYTFGSGTRLTVV.

The chain combines TRBV19 with TRBJ2-1, with D perhaps TRBD2 (6 bases). The germline V gene has CDR1 LNHDA and CDR2 SQIVND (reference sequence). The CDR3 sequence is 15 residues long. Trimming shortened V by 0 bases and J by 0 bases, and 6 bases separated the two germline ends. CDR3 coding DNA: TGTGCCAGTAGTATAGAGGGGGGCTCCTACAATGAGCAGTTCTTC. Its translation: CASSIEGGSYNEQFF.

The chain employs TRBV18 and TRBJ1-4; possibly TRBD1 for D (5 bases). CDR1 and CDR2 from the germline V gene are KGHSH and LQKENI. The CDR3 sequence is 16 residues long. V shed 2 bases and J shed 0 bases, with 10 bases lying between them. CDR3 bases: TGTGCCAGCTCACCAGTCAGGGCGGCAACTAATGAAAAACTGTTTTTT. Protein sequence: CASSPVRAATNEKLFF.

The CDR3 DNA reads as TGTGCCAGTAGGGAGATGAGGGCAATTCAGAACACTGAAGCTTTCTTT. It translates to CASREMRAIQNTEAFF. The chain is built from TRBV19 and TRBJ1-1, with no clear D. This CDR3 has 16 amino acids. V dropped 6 bases and J dropped 1 base, with 18 bases sitting between them. The germline CDR1 and CDR2 sequences are LNHDA and SQIVND (reference sequence).

The V call is TRBV24-1, the J call TRBJ2-5, with TRBD2 identical over 8 bases. Germline CDR1 KGHDR, CDR2 SFDVKD. The J segment lost 5 bases and the V segment lost 7 bases, leaving 8 bases of the junction unmatched. The CDR3 runs to 14 residues. Here the CDR3 reads CATSYPGGSETQYF. CDR3 bases: TGTGCCACCAGCTACCCGGGGGGGTCCGAGACCCAGTACTTC.

This chain connects TRBV12-5 to TRBJ2-7; D is unclear. Germline V CDR1 and CDR2: LGHNT, FRNRAP. CDR3 length equals 11 residues. Trimming pared 2 bases from V and 3 bases from J, leaving 2 bases between. CDR3 protein: CASGLLYEQYF. The CDR3 nucleotides are TGTGCTAGTGGTTTGCTCTACGAGCAGTACTTC.

This sequence joins TRBV7-8 and TRBJ1-1; 8 nucleotides line up with TRBD1. The length of the CDR3 is 14 residues. Germline assignment: CDR1 SGHVS and CDR2 FQNEAQ. V shed 5 bases and J 4 bases; nucleotides not matched to a gene: 6. The CDR3 loop reads CASSIGQGLTEAFF. The DNA of the CDR3 is TGTGCCAGCAGCATAGGACAGGGTCTCACTGAAGCTTTCTTT.

The rearrangement joins TRBV5-6 to TRBJ1-3, with a possible D match to TRBD1 (5 bases). The germline V and J ends were trimmed by 4 bases and 6 bases, with 17 bases remaining between them. The CDR3 runs to 15 residues. Germline V gene data show CDR1 as SGHDT and CDR2 as YYEEEE. The CDR3 loop is CASSTPLGTSNTIYF. The DNA for the CDR3 is TGTGCCAGCAGCACACCCTTGGGGACTTCAAACACCATATATTTT.

This clone has only one observation. The gene calls are TRBV19 and TRBJ1-3; the D is unclear. CDR1 and CDR2 (germline): LNHDA, SQIVND (reference sequence). The CDR3 loop spans 15 amino acids. V lost 3 bases to trimming and J lost 4 bases, with 13 bases between them. CDR3 sequence: CASSIGSISGNTIYF. CDR3 coding DNA: TGTGCCAGTAGTATCGGCAGCATAAGCGGAAACACCATATATTTT.

V and J are TRBV19 and TRBJ2-5; TRBD2 is a possible D gene (5 bases). Germline-derived CDR1 and CDR2 are LNHDA and SQIVND (reference sequence). The CDR3 is 14 amino acids. Trimming took off 7 bases at V and 2 bases at J, with 14 bases between the two ends. In nucleotides, the CDR3 is TGTGCCAGTAAAACTAGTGTGAATCAAGAGACCCAGTACTTC. It codes for CASKTSVNQETQYF.

The chain recombines TRBV10-2 with TRBJ2-5; D uncertain. V gave up 4 bases and J gave up 1 base, with 7 bases separating them. The length of the CDR3 is 13 residues. The germline V gene encodes CDR1 WSHSY and CDR2 SAAADI. CDR3 in amino acids: CASSAVGQETQYF. The CDR3, as DNA: TGCGCCAGCAGTGCGGTGGGCCAAGAGACCCAGTACTTC.

The chain couples TRBV6-6 to TRBJ2-3, with D perhaps assigned TRBD1 or TRBD2 (5 bases each). The ends were cut back, 2 bases at V and 4 bases at J, with 13 bases in the middle. Looked up from germline, CDR1 is MNHNY and CDR2 is SVGAGI (reference sequence). CDR3 length equals 15 residues. The chain's CDR3 is CASSYGTERSDTQYF. Here the CDR3 DNA reads TGTGCCAGCAGTTACGGGACCGAAAGGTCAGATACGCAGTATTTT.